This T cell receptor (beta chain) was observed in a study of T cell changes during pregnancy in multiple sclerosis. Germline lookup yields CDR1 MNHEY and CDR2 SMNVEV (reference sequence). Trimming left V 6 bases short and J 6 bases short, with 14 bases between. CDR3 size: 13 residues. Generated by immunoSEQ multiplex PCR, the TCRdb table keeps only in-frame clones and is missing some. The sample holds 85,000 to 100,000 clones, roughly 90% seen once. Sequenced here: peripheral blood, sampled in the first trimester of pregnancy. This chain joins TRBV27 and TRBJ1-1, with a possible D match to TRBD1 (5 bases). This receptor was identified in a female donor with multiple sclerosis, enrolled in a pregnancy study. In nucleotides, the CDR3 is TGTGCCAGCAGAGGGACTGGGAGCGCTGAAGCTTTCTTT. It encodes CASRGTGSAEAFF.